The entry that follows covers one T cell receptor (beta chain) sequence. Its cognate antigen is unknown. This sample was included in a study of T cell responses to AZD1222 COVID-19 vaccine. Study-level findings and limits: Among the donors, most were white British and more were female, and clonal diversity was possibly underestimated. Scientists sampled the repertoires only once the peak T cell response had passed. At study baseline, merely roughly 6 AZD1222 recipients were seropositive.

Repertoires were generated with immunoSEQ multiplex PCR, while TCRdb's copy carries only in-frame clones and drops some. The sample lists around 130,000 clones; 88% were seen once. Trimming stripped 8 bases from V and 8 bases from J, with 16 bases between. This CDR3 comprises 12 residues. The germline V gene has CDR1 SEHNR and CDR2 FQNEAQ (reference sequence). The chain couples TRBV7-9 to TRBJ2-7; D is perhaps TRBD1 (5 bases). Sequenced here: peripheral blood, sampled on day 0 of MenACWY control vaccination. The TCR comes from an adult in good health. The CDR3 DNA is TGTGCCAGCGGCAGTACAGGACCGAAGCAGTACTTC. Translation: CASGSTGPKQYF.